This is a list of T cell receptor beta chains from one sample in a study of T-cell reconstitution after alpha-beta-depleted transplantation in children. One entry per CDR3 protein results from TCRdb running MiXCR on the PCR reads. This table has approximately 400,000 distinct CDR3 sequences, roughly 11% appearing once. The input for sequencing was PBMCs from the stem cell graft donor, taken from the stem cell graft. The receptors here all came from a human donor who donated a stem cell graft to a child with acute myeloid leukemia. Both conserved end residues are part of each CDR3. Each record gives: J gene, D gene, V gene, clone size, CDR3 DNA, CDR3 protein. D genes are given only for firm matches. Clone sizes are given selectively: once, few, many, or a class where the clone is expanded.

j_gene: TRBJ2-1; d_gene: .; v_gene: TRBV4-2; abundance: .; CDR3nt: TGTGCCAGCAGCCAAGAGTTGGGGAAGCAGTTCTTC; CDR3aa: CASSQELGKQFF
j_gene: TRBJ1-1; d_gene: TRBD1; v_gene: TRBV29-1; abundance: few; CDR3nt: TGCAGCGTTATCCCACCCCACGGGACAGGGGGCACTGAAGCTTTCTTT; CDR3aa: CSVIPPHGTGGTEAFF
j_gene: TRBJ2-7; d_gene: .; v_gene: TRBV7-2; abundance: .; CDR3nt: TGTGCCAGCAGCCGAGGATATGCTTACGAGCAGTACTTC; CDR3aa: CASSRGYAYEQYF
j_gene: TRBJ2-3; d_gene: .; v_gene: TRBV20-1; abundance: .; CDR3nt: TGCAGTGGTGAGACAACGGGTTCCACAGATACGCAGTATTTT; CDR3aa: CSGETTGSTDTQYF
j_gene: TRBJ2-2; d_gene: TRBD1; v_gene: TRBV7-9; abundance: few; CDR3nt: TGTGCCAGCAGCCCGGGACAGCGAAGCACCGGGGAGCTGTTTTTT; CDR3aa: CASSPGQRSTGELFF
j_gene: TRBJ2-1; d_gene: .; v_gene: TRBV5-1; abundance: few; CDR3nt: TGCGCCAGCAGCCCCAGCGGACACAATGAGCAGTTCTTC; CDR3aa: CASSPSGHNEQFF
j_gene: TRBJ2-7; d_gene: .; v_gene: TRBV5-1; abundance: .; CDR3nt: TGCGCCAGCAGCCCGGACCTCTCCTCGAACGAGCAGTACTTC; CDR3aa: CASSPDLSSNEQYF
j_gene: TRBJ1-4; d_gene: TRBD1; v_gene: TRBV7-2; abundance: .; CDR3nt: TGTGCCAGCAGTACAAACGGACAGGGGGCGGGTGAAAAACTGTTTTTT; CDR3aa: CASSTNGQGAGEKLFF
j_gene: TRBJ2-3; d_gene: TRBD2; v_gene: TRBV12-3/TRBV12-4; abundance: .; CDR3nt: TGTGCCAGCAGTGAGGCGGGAGGGCCAAAAGATACGCAGTATTTT; CDR3aa: CASSEAGGPKDTQYF
j_gene: TRBJ2-5; d_gene: .; v_gene: TRBV6-1; abundance: .; CDR3nt: TGTGCCAGCAGTACCTGGGGGGAAGAGACCCAGTACTTC; CDR3aa: CASSTWGEETQYF
j_gene: TRBJ2-7; d_gene: TRBD2; v_gene: TRBV20-1; abundance: many; CDR3nt: TGCAGTGCTAGAGATGGTGCTAGCGGGAAAGGCGAGCAGTACTTC; CDR3aa: CSARDGASGKGEQYF
j_gene: TRBJ1-1; d_gene: .; v_gene: TRBV4-1; abundance: .; CDR3nt: TGCGCCAGCAGCCAAGGTGGAAGGGGGGGTGCGAGCACTGAAGCTTTCTTT; CDR3aa: CASSQGGRGGASTEAFF
j_gene: TRBJ2-5; d_gene: .; v_gene: TRBV9; abundance: few; CDR3nt: TGTGCCAGCAGCACAACAGGGGAGACCCAGTACTTC; CDR3aa: CASSTTGETQYF
j_gene: TRBJ1-6; d_gene: TRBD1; v_gene: TRBV12-3/TRBV12-4; abundance: few; CDR3nt: TGTGCCAGCAGTACTCGACAGGGTAGATCACCCCTCCACTTT; CDR3aa: CASSTRQGRSPLHF
j_gene: TRBJ1-1; d_gene: .; v_gene: TRBV9; abundance: few; CDR3nt: TGTGCCAGCAGCGTAGGGGGCTGGAACACTGAAGCTTTCTTT; CDR3aa: CASSVGGWNTEAFF
j_gene: TRBJ2-6; d_gene: .; v_gene: TRBV4-2; abundance: many; CDR3nt: TGTGCCAGCAGCCAAGATTCAACGGCTGGGGCCAACGTCCTGACTTTC; CDR3aa: CASSQDSTAGANVLTF
j_gene: TRBJ2-1; d_gene: TRBD2; v_gene: TRBV10-3; abundance: many; CDR3nt: TGTGCCATCCGGGAGGCCATTGAGCAGTTCTTC; CDR3aa: CAIREAIEQFF
j_gene: TRBJ2-3; d_gene: TRBD2; v_gene: TRBV7-9; abundance: few; CDR3nt: TGTGCCAGCAGCAAGGGGACTAGCGGGAGAATGACGCAGTATTTT; CDR3aa: CASSKGTSGRMTQYF
j_gene: TRBJ1-1; d_gene: TRBD1; v_gene: TRBV6-1; abundance: .; CDR3nt: TGTGCTACCACGGGCCCGGGACAGGGAGGCGAAGCTTTCTTT; CDR3aa: CATTGPGQGGEAFF
j_gene: TRBJ2-7; d_gene: .; v_gene: TRBV12-3/TRBV12-4; abundance: few; CDR3nt: TGTGCCAGCAGTCTACAACAGGGCTACGAGCAGTACTTC; CDR3aa: CASSLQQGYEQYF
j_gene: TRBJ1-5; d_gene: .; v_gene: TRBV6-1; abundance: once; CDR3nt: TGTGCCAGCAGTGGACATGGGGGAAGCAATCAGCCCCAGCATTTT; CDR3aa: CASSGHGGSNQPQHF
j_gene: TRBJ1-1; d_gene: TRBD1; v_gene: TRBV10-3; abundance: few; CDR3nt: TGTGCCATCAGTCCGGGACAGGGAGGGAACACTGAAGCTTTCTTT; CDR3aa: CAISPGQGGNTEAFF
j_gene: TRBJ1-3; d_gene: .; v_gene: TRBV29-1; abundance: few; CDR3nt: TGCAGCGTTGAAGATAAATTCTCTGGAAACACCATATATTTT; CDR3aa: CSVEDKFSGNTIYF